This section outlines one T cell receptor beta chain sequence together with its context. Its antigen remains unidentified. This specimen belongs to a study of graft-versus-host responses after intestinal transplantation. At the level of the study: Among the recipients, all got anti-thymocyte globulin induction and then tacrolimus and steroids for approximately 3 years. Study-level findings and limits: Some patients had graft-donor T cell macrochimerism, and their allografts showed high graft-versus-host to host-versus-graft clonal ratios. Declines in HvG clones occurring early post-transplant were associated with peak circulating GvH clone levels.

Germline assignment: CDR1 MNHNY and CDR2 SVGAGI (reference sequence). Trimming cost V 4 bases and J 4 bases; bases outside gene matches: 0. CDR3 length: 14 residues. TCRdb's table, derived via immunoSEQ multiplex PCR, lists solely in-frame clones and lacks some. The sample includes approximately 58,000 clones, around nine tenths of them seen just once. The clonotype was recovered from a human patient who received an intestinal transplant, so some T cells may come from the graft donor. The specimen comprised PBMCs, sampled 26 days after transplant. This chain links TRBV6-6 with TRBJ2-3; 12 bases line up with TRBD2. CDR3 DNA sequence: TGTGCCAGCAGTTCTAGCGGGAGGGCAGATACGCAGTATTTT. It yields the protein CASSSSGRADTQYF.